These 15 T cell receptor beta chains came from one sample sequenced in a study of blood T cells in healthy people across ages. The use of a sample-barcoded 5' primer and a J-beta primer mix characterized a second PCR of about 7 to 12 cycles. Using its own MiXCR run on the 5' RACE reads, TCRdb lists one record per CDR3 protein. This table has around 1,000,000 distinct CDR3 sequences, almost 25% appearing once. The sample was also reused in another study, on T cells of mothers and their children.

Sequenced material: blood. The receptors here all came from a girl aged 2 to 10 in good health.

This chain uses TRBV27 with TRBJ1-4; D is possibly TRBD1 (6 bases). Germline CDR1 is MNHEY and CDR2 is SMNVEV (reference sequence). V lost 3 bases and J 3 bases, leaving 11 bases between the germline ends. This CDR3 contains 15 residues. The CDR3 here is CASSFGGAANEKLFF. The DNA for the CDR3 is TGTGCCAGCAGTTTCGGGGGCGCGGCTAATGAAAAACTGTTTTTT.

The chain is built from TRBV7-3 and TRBJ1-2; TRBD1 agrees at 7 bases. The CDR3 is 13 amino acids. In germline, CDR1 is SGHTA, CDR2 FQGTGA. V lost 2 bases and J lost 6; bases outside the gene matches: 3. CDR3 nucleotide sequence: TGTGCCAGCAGCTTATCTACAGGGGATGGCTACACCTTC. The encoded protein is CASSLSTGDGYTF.

V usage is TRBV20-1 and J usage is TRBJ2-7; 11 nucleotides match TRBD2. CDR3 length equals 17 residues. Germline loops: CDR1 DFQATT, CDR2 SNEGSKA (reference sequence). Trimming cost V 1 base and J 7 bases; bases outside gene matches: 15. DNA for the CDR3: TGCAGTGCTAGAGTGATGGGTAGCGGGGGGGCCCCGGAGGAGCAGTACTTC. Its translation is CSARVMGSGGAPEEQYF.

The chain is built from TRBV12-3 or TRBV12-4 and TRBJ2-7; D may match TRBD1 or TRBD2 (8 bases each). Trimming stripped 5 bases from V and 7 bases from J, with 24 bases between. The CDR3 sequence is 16 residues long. CDR3 amino acids: CASSPGGGRGPSEQYF. CDR3 nucleotide sequence: TGTGCCAGCAGTCCCGGGGGGGGCAGGGGGCCCTCTGAGCAGTACTTC.

The chain employs TRBV7-3 and TRBJ2-5; possible D gene TRBD2, 7 bases. The CDR3 sequence is 14 residues long. V was pared by 5 bases and J by 5 bases, with 15 bases between. The germline gives CDR1 SGHTA, CDR2 FQGTGA. DNA of the CDR3: TGTGCCAGCAGCACACAGGGAGGGTGGGAGACCCAGTACTTC. Translated, it gives CASSTQGGWETQYF.

Only a few counts were recorded for this clonotype. The rearrangement joins TRBV12-3 or TRBV12-4 to TRBJ2-7; 7 nucleotides agree with TRBD1. Trimming cost V 7 bases and J 3 bases; bases outside gene matches: 6. The CDR3 sequence is 13 residues long. The CDR3 is CASTTGVSYEQYF. The CDR3 DNA reads TGTGCCAGCACAACAGGGGTAAGCTACGAGCAGTACTTC.

This clonotype was seen only a few times. This chain connects TRBV7-9 to TRBJ2-7, with TRBD1 as a possible D gene (5 bases). V was clipped by 7 bases and J by 2 bases, with 12 bases between them. Germline assignment: CDR1 SEHNR and CDR2 FQNEAQ (reference sequence). The CDR3 extends over 13 amino acids. CDR3 coding DNA: TGTGCCAGCAACATAGACAGCACCTACGAGCAGTACTTC. It translates to CASNIDSTYEQYF.

The CDR3 nucleotides are TGTGCCAGCAGTTTATATTGGGGGAAAGATACGCAGTATTTT. It specifies CASSLYWGKDTQYF. The genes are TRBV27 and TRBJ2-3; the D call may be TRBD1 or TRBD2 (5 bases each). This CDR3 contains 14 residues. From germline, CDR1 is MNHEY and CDR2 SMNVEV (reference sequence). V was shortened by 1 base and J by 5 bases, with 10 bases between the two germline ends.

This clonotype turned up a few times. The chain has TRBV20-1 and TRBJ2-7; D assignment may be TRBD1 or TRBD2 (5 bases each). CDR3 length: 13 residues. Trimming shortened V by 3 bases and J by 4 bases, and 13 bases separated the two germline ends. The V gene's germline CDR1 is DFQATT and CDR2 SNEGSKA (reference sequence). In DNA, the CDR3 is TGCAGTGCTAGGATTAAGGGACCGTACGAGCAGTACTTC. Translated, it gives CSARIKGPYEQYF.

The V gene is TRBV6-4, the J gene TRBJ2-7; 8 bases match TRBD2. From germline, CDR1 is MRHNA and CDR2 SNTAGT. Trimming removed 7 bases from V and 6 bases from J; junction bases left unmatched: 14. The CDR3 sequence is 15 residues long. CDR3 nucleotides: TGTGCCAGCAATTCGGGGACTAGGTGGAGATGCGAGCAGTACTTC. It yields the protein CASNSGTRWRCEQYF.

The sample holds a few counts of this clonotype. V usage is TRBV5-1 and J usage is TRBJ2-3; possible D gene TRBD2, 6 bases. Germline loops: CDR1 SGHRS, CDR2 YFSETQ. V lost 5 bases to trimming and J lost 6 bases, with 16 bases between them. The CDR3 is 14 residues long. The chain's CDR3 is CASRRYLASDTQYF. The CDR3 DNA reads as TGCGCCAGCAGGCGTTATCTAGCGTCGGATACGCAGTATTTT.

This clonotype has more than one count but fewer than ten. This chain connects TRBV21-1 to TRBJ1-2. TRBV21-1 is recorded as a pseudogene. This CDR3 has 12 residues. The DNA for the CDR3 is TGTGCCAGCAGCAAAATACGATCTGGCTACACCTTC. Protein: CASSKIRSGYTF.

V usage is TRBV28 and J usage is TRBJ2-7; D is unresolved. Trimming took off 2 bases at V and 5 bases at J, with 13 bases between the two ends. Germline CDR1 reads MDHEN; CDR2 reads SYDVKM. CDR3 length: 14 amino acids. The CDR3 DNA reads as TGTGCCAGCAGTTTAGTAGGGATTGGACACGAGCAGTACTTC. Translating it yields CASSLVGIGHEQYF.

The CDR3 reads CASSLGHSVGEQYF. The CDR3 bases are TGTGCCAGCAGCTTAGGGCACTCCGTGGGCGAGCAGTACTTC. V usage is TRBV13 and J usage is TRBJ2-7; D is undetermined. The CDR3 consists of 14 residues. The V and J ends lost 0 bases and 6 bases respectively, with 12 bases between them. CDR1 is PRHDT and CDR2 is FYEKMQ in the germline V gene (reference sequence).

This clonotype was seen only a few times. The V and J genes are TRBV19 and TRBJ1-4; D unresolved. Germline V gives CDR1 LNHDA, CDR2 SQIVND (reference sequence). With 5 bases removed from V and 12 bases from J, the gap between germline ends came to 13 bases. The CDR3 length is 12 residues. As DNA, the CDR3 is TGTGCCAGTAGTGGATGGACGCGGGAACTGTTTTTT. The encoded protein is CASSGWTRELFF.